Shown below are 2 T cell receptor beta chains from a single sample sequenced in a study of beta chain features in type 1 diabetes. Whole-study findings and limits: There was a moderate but significant shortening of TCRB CDR3s in all four CD4+ subsets of Type 1 diabetes patients.

Their antigens remain unidentified. TCRB transcripts that were expressed got sequenced, as all of the isolated RNA had been reverse transcribed. Produced via immunoSEQ multiplex PCR; TCRdb's table is partial and in-frame only. The data hold about 660,000 clones, with around 15% observed a single time. The sample was naive CD4+ T cells from blood. These receptor sequences come from a man between 18 and 35 years old with type 1 diabetes.

This clone was seen only a few times. The gene calls are TRBV4-3 and TRBJ2-4; 7 bases agree with TRBD1. The CDR3 loop spans 16 amino acids. Germline loops: CDR1 LGHNA, CDR2 YSLEER. With 1 base clipped from V and 1 base from J, the junction kept 4 bases outside the gene matches. This chain's CDR3 is CASSQGIQGAKNIQYF. The CDR3 DNA follows: TGCGCCAGCAGCCAAGGAATACAGGGGGCCAAAAACATTCAGTACTTC.

This clone was detected only a few times. V is TRBV29-1 and J is TRBJ2-1; TRBD2 agrees at 9 bases. The V gene end was trimmed by 4 bases and the J gene end by 9 bases; junction bases not matched to a gene: 13. Germline V gives CDR1 SQVTM, CDR2 ANQGSEA. The CDR3 is 15 amino acids. The CDR3 region is CSVGVRLAGITEQFF. CDR3 sequence (DNA): TGCAGCGTTGGGGTCAGGCTAGCGGGAATAACTGAGCAGTTCTTC.